The 2 T cell receptor beta chains given below trace back to one sample, sequenced in a study of tumor-infiltrating lymphocytes in primary liver carcinoma. Total RNA (approximately 450 ng) served as template for TCR beta cDNA synthesis primed by a constant-region primer. Three rounds of nested multiplex PCR with slightly modified ARM-PCR produced TCR beta libraries. Both of the initial two PCR rounds ran for approximately 10 cycles and employed TRBV1-TRBV30 forward primers alongside a C-beta reverse primer. TCRdb fed the multiplex PCR reads into MiXCR, producing one record per CDR3 protein. The sample includes more than 150,000 distinct CDR3 sequences, approximately 60% of them seen just once. The blood RNA (from unsorted whole blood) was obtained, and germline DNA was also extracted. Sequenced material: peripheral blood. Receptor source: a man aged 35-49 years with primary liver carcinoma and hepatitis B virus infection.

Comments on this clonotype: The junction and the germline gene differ at one end; a read error may be behind it. The J gene is TRBJ2-7, the V gene TRBV11-2; possible D gene TRBD2, 5 bases. Germline-derived CDR1 and CDR2 are SGHAT and FQNNGV. This CDR3 is 13 amino acids long. CDR3 protein: CASTREGAYEQYF. CDR3 in DNA: TGTGCCAGCACCCGAGAGGGAGCCTATGAGCAGTATTTC.

Comment on this clonotype: A much larger clone lies a single base off, so this may be a read error. This chain connects TRBV29-1 to TRBJ2-2; possible D gene TRBD2, 6 bases. The CDR3 covers 11 residues. Germline V lookup: CDR1 SQVTM, CDR2 ANQGSEA. The CDR3 bases are TGCAGAGGACGGAGGGCCGGGGAGCTGTTTTTT. This gives the protein CRGRRAGELFF.